The sequence of this T cell receptor beta chain was determined in a study of PD-1 blockade in classical Hodgkin lymphoma. Study-level points and caveats: Newly diagnosed patients were reported to exhibit reduced baseline TCR diversity relative to healthy donors. The study found complete responders had baseline diversity similar to newly diagnosed patients. In CD4+ cells, TCR diversity went up significantly by C4D1, but in CD8+ cells it did not.

No patient escaped relapse after autologous stem cell transplantation, and brentuximab vedotin exposure varied. Patients had relapsed/refractory classical Hodgkin lymphoma with complete response, partial response or progressive disease as best response. Libraries were prepared by immunoSEQ multiplex PCR; TCRdb keeps only in-frame clonotypes and omits some of them. The sample yields around 150,000 clones, 78% seen once. Only one count was recorded for this clone. Its specificity is unknown. The V gene's germline CDR1 is LNHDA and CDR2 SQIVND (reference sequence). Trimming took 3 bases from V and 4 from J; bases not matched to a gene: 7. The length of the CDR3 is 15 residues.

This clonotype was sampled from a human donor with classical Hodgkin lymphoma. The J gene is TRBJ2-3, the V gene TRBV19; 7 bases are shared with TRBD2. The starting material was peripheral blood mononuclear cells (PBMCs), obtained before the second cycle of nivolumab. CDR3 region: CASSIETSMADTQYF. Written as DNA, the CDR3 is TGTGCCAGTAGTATCGAGACTAGCATGGCAGATACGCAGTATTTT.